This T cell receptor (beta chain) was documented in a study of shared clonotypes between healthy human individuals (dated by TCRdb to 2018 to 2020). With regard to the full study: The cohort included three men and a couple of women between 18 and 49 years of age. For each donor, three plates each were used for CD4 naive and CD4 memory, two plates were used for CD8 naive, and one plate was used for CD8 memory. To estimate repertoire size and how much clonotype sharing occurs between individuals, the study deeply sequenced the blood TCR repertoires of five healthy adults. To increase sequencing depth and limit assay-specific biases, TCR repertoire library preparation and sequencing were carried out by different laboratories using diverse techniques. Between about 0.85 and 9.5 billion PBMCs per donor were obtained by leukapheresis. The research as a whole found: Compared with non-shared clonotypes, clonotypes shared by all four sorted-subset donors had higher generation probabilities. Sampling was restricted to blood, and TCR repertoires in tissue are likely to differ from TCR repertoires in blood. Naive subsets generally had larger estimated clonotype richness than memory subsets. Rarefaction of sorted-subset datasets indicated incomplete sequencing despite the large sequencing depth. The small number of donors limited the genetic and exposure-history diversity represented. Around 5% of naive CD4, roughly 3.5% of naive CD8, about 2.5% of memory CD4, and approximately 0.4% of memory CD8 clonotypes were shared across several donors. Based on pairwise subsampling, the degree of clonotype sharing among donors was expected to be affected by sequencing depth.

A single count supports this clone. Its cognate antigen has yet to be identified. No per-base quality is available; no much larger clone lies one base away. The donors were healthy, HIV-negative adults with no recently reported acute infections or vaccinations. Only Caucasian adults living in Nashville, Tennessee, USA were represented among the donors. CD4+ T cells were enriched through magnetic negative selection, after which naive cells were positively selected on CD45RA and the remaining negative fraction served as the memory subset. Blood was collected by leukapheresis, and PBMCs were isolated by Ficoll-Histopaque density gradient centrifugation and then cryopreserved in liquid nitrogen vapor phase. Analytical flow cytometry was used to check the purity and quantity of each magnetically sorted T cell population. Genomic DNA was isolated from each sorted fraction and quantified by UV absorbance on a Nanodrop 2000c.

From cysteine to phenylalanine, the CDR3 is 11 amino acids long. CDR3 DNA only is kept here, 33 bases in frame from base 1. CDR1 and CDR2, per the germline V gene (reference sequence), are DFQATT and SNEGSKA. V was cut back by 4 bases and J by 4 bases, leaving a gap of 5 bases between them. Using the deep immunoSEQ assay, multiplex PCR amplified TCR CDR3 regions from genomic DNA. Genomic DNA extracted from each cell subset was distributed evenly over all wells of several immunoSEQ 96-well plates, and each plate served as one replicate. For sorted subsets, around 200 ng genomic DNA, equal to tens of thousands of T cell genomes, was loaded into each replicate PCR. Purified libraries were measured with a Qubit 3.0 fluorometer, size-checked on a Bioanalyzer 2100, and measured again with the KAPA Library Quantification kit. Every immunoSEQ 96-well plate was sequenced on a separate single-read 150-cycle Illumina NextSeq 550 flow cell. Concerning the study's data processing: Because the immunoSEQ output held only junctional sequences and lacked quality scores, the filtering could not match the filtering applied to full-length reads. To assign V/J genes and CDR3, sequences were annotated using PyIR, a Python wrapper for IgBLAST v1.9, with IMGT germline references. Reads were removed for weak V/J assignments (E-value above 1e-6), missing CDR3, stop codons, out-of-frame junctions, or ambiguous translated residues. V3J clonotypes were defined as sequences sharing the same inferred V gene, J gene, and CDR3 amino acid sequence. Percentage overlap between repertoires was computed as shared unique clonotypes divided by the size of the smaller repertoire. Three approaches were used to assess repertoire richness: RTK rarefaction, the Chao1 estimator, and Recon v2.1 estimates of unobserved clonotypes. OLGA was used to compute generation probabilities for all TCRbeta clonotypes that the gDNA method yielded from a handful of donors. The table was pulled from immuneACCESS by TCRdb, which kept in-frame rearrangements only. Such tables lose some clones; where checked, under half of the loss comes from unresolved V genes, and the rest has no known cause. That table furnishes V, J and clone size, whereas the DNA furnished D and trimming. The sample profile shows about 1.1 million clones; 75% to 85% of them were found once. The top ten constitute roughly 0.56% of the sample.

The sequenced sample consisted of memory CD4+ T cells from PBMCs. The sample's cell subset or site, from its label and the paper: CD45RA-negative fraction. Recombination connected TRBV20-1 to TRBJ2-1; perhaps TRBD2 is the D gene, with 5 bases matching. This sequence originates from a man in his late teens or twenties in good health. Some clones in this sample may be carry-over from other donors' samples. The CDR3 region has the sequence CSAKRYNEQFF. The DNA reads as follows: TGCAGTGCTAAGCGGTACAATGAGCAGTTCTTC.